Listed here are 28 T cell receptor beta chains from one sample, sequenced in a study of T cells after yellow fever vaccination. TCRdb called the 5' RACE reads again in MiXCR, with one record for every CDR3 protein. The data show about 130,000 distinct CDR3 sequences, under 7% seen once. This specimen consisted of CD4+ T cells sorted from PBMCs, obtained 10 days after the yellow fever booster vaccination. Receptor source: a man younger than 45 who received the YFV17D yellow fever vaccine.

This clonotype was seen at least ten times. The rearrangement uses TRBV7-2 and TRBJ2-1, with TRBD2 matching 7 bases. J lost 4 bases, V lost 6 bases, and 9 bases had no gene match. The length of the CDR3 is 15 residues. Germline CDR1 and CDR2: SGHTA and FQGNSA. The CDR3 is CASSSEASGYNEQFF. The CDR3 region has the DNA TGTGCCAGCAGTTCTGAGGCTAGCGGTTACAATGAGCAGTTCTTC.

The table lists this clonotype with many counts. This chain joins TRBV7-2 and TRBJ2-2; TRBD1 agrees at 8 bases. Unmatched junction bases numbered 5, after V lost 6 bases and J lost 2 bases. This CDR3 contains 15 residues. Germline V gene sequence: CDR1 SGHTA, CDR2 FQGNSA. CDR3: CASRSGTGNTGELFF. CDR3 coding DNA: TGTGCCAGCAGGTCCGGGACAGGAAACACCGGGGAGCTGTTTTTT.

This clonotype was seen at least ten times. The CDR3 region has the DNA TGTGCCAGCAATTGGGGCGGGATTGCCCAGCAGTACTTC. This encodes CASNWGGIAQQYF. The chain recombines TRBV28 with TRBJ2-7; tentatively, D is TRBD2 (6 bases). The CDR3 length is 13 residues. Between the trimmed V and J ends, which lost 7 bases and 8 bases, there was a span of 18 bases. Germline CDR1 reads MDHEN; CDR2 reads SYDVKM.

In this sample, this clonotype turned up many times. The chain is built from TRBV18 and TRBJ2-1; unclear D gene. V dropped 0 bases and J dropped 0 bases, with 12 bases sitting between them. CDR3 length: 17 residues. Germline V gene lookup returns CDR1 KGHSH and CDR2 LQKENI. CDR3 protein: CASSPPAPGLSYNEQFF. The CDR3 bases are TGTGCCAGCTCACCACCGGCCCCGGGCCTCTCCTACAATGAGCAGTTCTTC.

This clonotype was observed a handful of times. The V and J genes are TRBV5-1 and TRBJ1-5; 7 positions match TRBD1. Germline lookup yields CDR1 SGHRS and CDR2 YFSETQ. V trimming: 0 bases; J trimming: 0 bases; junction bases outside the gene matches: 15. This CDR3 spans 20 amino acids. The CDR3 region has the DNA TGCGCCAGCAGCTTGGACGGGAGCTCAGGGGGACCATATAGCAATCAGCCCCAGCATTTT. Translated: CASSLDGSSGGPYSNQPQHF.

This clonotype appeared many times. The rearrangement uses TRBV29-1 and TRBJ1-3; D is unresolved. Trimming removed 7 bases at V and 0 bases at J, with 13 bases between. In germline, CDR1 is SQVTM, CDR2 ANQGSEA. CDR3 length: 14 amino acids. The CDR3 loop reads CSGRTGSSGNTIYF. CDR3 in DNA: TGCAGCGGGCGGACGGGGAGCTCTGGAAACACCATATATTTT.

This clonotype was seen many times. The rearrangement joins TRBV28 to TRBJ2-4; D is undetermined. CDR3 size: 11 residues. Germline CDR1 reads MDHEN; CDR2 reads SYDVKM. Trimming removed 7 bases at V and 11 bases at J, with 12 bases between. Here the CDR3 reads CASTYMGFQYF. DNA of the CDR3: TGTGCCAGCACATACATGGGATTTCAGTACTTC.

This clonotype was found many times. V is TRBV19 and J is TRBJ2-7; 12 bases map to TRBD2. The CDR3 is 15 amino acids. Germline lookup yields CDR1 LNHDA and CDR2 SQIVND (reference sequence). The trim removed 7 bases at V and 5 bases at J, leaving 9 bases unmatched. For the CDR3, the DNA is TGTGCCAGTACCTCGACTAGCGGGGGACAAGACGAGCAGTACTTC. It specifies CASTSTSGGQDEQYF.

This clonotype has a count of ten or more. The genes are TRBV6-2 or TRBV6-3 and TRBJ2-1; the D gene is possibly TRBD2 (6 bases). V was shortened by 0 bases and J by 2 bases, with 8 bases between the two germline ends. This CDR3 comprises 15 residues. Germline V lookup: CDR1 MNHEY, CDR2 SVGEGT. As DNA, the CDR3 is TGTGCCAGCAGTTACTCCGGCGGGGCCTACAATGAGCAGTTCTTC. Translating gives CASSYSGGAYNEQFF.

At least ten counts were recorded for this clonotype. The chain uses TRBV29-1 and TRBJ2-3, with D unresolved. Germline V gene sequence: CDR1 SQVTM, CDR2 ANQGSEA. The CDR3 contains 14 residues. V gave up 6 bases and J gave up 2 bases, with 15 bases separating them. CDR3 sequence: CSVQLRRSTDTQYF. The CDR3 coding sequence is TGCAGCGTCCAACTACGAAGATCCACAGATACGCAGTATTTT.

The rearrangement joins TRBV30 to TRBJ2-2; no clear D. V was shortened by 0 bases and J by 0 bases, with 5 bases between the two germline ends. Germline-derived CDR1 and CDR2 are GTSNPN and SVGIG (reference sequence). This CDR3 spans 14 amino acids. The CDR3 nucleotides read TGTGCCTGGAGTGTTTCCGCGAACACCGGGGAGCTGTTTTTT. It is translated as CAWSVSANTGELFF.

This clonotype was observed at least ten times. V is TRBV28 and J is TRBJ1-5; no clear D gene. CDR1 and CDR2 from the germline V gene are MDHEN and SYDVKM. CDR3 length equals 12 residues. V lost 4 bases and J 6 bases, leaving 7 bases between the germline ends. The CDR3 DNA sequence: TGTGCCAGCAGTTCAGGCGTTCAGCCCCAGCATTTT. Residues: CASSSGVQPQHF.

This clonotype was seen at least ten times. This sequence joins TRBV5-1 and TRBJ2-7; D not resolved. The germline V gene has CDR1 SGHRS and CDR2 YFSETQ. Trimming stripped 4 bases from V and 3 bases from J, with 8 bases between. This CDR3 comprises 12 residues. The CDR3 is CASSPDDYEQYF. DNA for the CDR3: TGCGCCAGCAGCCCCGACGACTACGAGCAGTACTTC.

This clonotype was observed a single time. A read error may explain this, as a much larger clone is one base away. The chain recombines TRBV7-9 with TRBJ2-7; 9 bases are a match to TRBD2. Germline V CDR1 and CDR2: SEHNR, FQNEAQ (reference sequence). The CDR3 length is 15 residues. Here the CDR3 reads CTSRYSGSWSYEQYF. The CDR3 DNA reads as TGTACCAGCAGGTATAGCGGGAGTTGGTCCTACGAGCAGTACTTC.

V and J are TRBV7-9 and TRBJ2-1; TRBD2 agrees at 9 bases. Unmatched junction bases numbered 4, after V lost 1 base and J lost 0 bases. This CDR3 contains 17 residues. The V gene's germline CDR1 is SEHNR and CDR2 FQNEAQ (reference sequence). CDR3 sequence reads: CASSLVSSGASYNEQFF. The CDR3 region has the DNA TGTGCCAGCAGCTTAGTGTCTAGCGGGGCCTCCTACAATGAGCAGTTCTTC.

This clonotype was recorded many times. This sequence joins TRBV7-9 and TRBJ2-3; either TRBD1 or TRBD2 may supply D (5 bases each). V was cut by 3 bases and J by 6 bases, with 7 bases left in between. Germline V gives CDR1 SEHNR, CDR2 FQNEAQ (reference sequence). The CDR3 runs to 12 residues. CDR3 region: CASSFREDTQYF. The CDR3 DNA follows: TGTGCCAGCAGCTTCAGGGAGGATACGCAGTATTTT.

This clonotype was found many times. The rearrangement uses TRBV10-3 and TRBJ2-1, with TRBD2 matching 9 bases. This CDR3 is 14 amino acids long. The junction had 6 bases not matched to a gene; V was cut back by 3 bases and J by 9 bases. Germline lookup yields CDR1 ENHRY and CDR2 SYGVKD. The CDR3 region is CAISDSGRELEQFF. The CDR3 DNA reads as TGTGCCATCAGTGATAGCGGGAGAGAGCTTGAGCAGTTCTTC.

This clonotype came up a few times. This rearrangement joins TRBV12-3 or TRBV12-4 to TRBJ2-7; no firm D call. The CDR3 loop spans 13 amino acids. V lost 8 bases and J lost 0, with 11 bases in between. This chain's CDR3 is CASSWADSYEQYF. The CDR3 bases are TGTGCCAGCTCGTGGGCGGACTCCTACGAGCAGTACTTC.

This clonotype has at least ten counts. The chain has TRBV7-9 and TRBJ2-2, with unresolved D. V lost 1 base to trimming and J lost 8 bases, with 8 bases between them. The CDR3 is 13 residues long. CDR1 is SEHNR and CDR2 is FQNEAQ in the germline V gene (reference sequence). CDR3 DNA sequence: TGTGCCAGCAGCTTAGATCGGCTGGGGGAGCTGTTTTTT. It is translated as CASSLDRLGELFF. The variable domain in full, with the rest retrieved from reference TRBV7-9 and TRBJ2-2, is DTGVSQNPRHKITKRGQNVTFRCDPISEHNRLYWYRQTLGQGPEFLTYFQNEAQLEKSRLLSDRFSAERPKGSFSTLEIQRTEQGDSAMYLCASSLDRLGELFFGEGSRLTVL.

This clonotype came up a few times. The CDR3 loop is CASSQVGRTASNQPQHF. DNA for the CDR3: TGCGCCAGCAGCCAAGTGGGCAGGACGGCTAGCAATCAGCCCCAGCATTTT. This chain uses TRBV4-1 with TRBJ1-5; D is unclear. Looked up from germline, CDR1 is MGHRA and CDR2 is YSYEKL. Trimming stripped 1 base from V and 0 bases from J, with 13 bases between. The CDR3 is made up of 17 amino acids.

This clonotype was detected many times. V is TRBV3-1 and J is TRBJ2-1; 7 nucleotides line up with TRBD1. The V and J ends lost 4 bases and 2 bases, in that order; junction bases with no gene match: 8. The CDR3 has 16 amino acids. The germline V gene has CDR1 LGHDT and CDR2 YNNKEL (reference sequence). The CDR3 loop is CASSRQGRMTYNEQFF. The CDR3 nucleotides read TGTGCCAGCAGCCGACAGGGCCGTATGACCTACAATGAGCAGTTCTTC.

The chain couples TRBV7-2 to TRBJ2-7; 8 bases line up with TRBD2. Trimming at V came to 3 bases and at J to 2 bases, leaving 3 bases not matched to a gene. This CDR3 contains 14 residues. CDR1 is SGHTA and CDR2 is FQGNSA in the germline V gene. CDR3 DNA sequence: TGTGCCAGCAGCTTTACTAGCGGACCCTACGAGCAGTACTTC. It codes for CASSFTSGPYEQYF.

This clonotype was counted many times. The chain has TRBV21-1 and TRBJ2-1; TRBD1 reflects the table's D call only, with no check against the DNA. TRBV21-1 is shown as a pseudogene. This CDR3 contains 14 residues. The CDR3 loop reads CASSPRSQYNEQFF. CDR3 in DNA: TGTGCCAGCAGTCCCCGGTCGCAGTACAATGAGCAGTTCTTC.

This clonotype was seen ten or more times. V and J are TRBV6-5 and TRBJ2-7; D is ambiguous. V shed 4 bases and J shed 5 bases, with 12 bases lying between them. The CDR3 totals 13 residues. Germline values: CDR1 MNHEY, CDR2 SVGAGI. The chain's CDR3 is CASSSPDWDEQYF. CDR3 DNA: TGTGCCAGCAGTTCCCCGGATTGGGACGAGCAGTACTTC.

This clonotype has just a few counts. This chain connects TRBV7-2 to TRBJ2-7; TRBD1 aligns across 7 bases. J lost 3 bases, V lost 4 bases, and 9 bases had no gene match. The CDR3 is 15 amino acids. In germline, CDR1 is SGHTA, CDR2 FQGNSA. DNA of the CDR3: TGTGCCAGCAGCTCCAGGGGGTCCATAAACTACGAGCAGTACTTC. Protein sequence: CASSSRGSINYEQYF.

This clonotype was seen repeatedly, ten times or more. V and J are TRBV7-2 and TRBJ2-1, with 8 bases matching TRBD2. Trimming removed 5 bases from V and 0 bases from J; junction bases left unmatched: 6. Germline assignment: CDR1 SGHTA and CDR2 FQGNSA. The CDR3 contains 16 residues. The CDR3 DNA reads TGTGCCAGCAGCCCTAGACTAGCGAGCTCCTACAATGAGCAGTTCTTC. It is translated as CASSPRLASSYNEQFF.

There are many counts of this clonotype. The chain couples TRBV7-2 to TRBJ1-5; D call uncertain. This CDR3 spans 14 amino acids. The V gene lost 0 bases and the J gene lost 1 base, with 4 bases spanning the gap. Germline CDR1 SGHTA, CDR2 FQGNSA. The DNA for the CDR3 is TGTGCCAGCAGCTTAGCCAGGAGCAATCAGCCCCAGCATTTT. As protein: CASSLARSNQPQHF.

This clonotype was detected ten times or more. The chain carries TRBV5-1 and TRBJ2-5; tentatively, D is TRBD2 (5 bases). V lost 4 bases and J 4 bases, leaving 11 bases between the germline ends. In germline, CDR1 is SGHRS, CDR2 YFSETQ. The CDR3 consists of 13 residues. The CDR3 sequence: CASSLTGRETQYF. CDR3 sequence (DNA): TGCGCCAGCAGCCTGACGGGGAGAGAGACCCAGTACTTC.